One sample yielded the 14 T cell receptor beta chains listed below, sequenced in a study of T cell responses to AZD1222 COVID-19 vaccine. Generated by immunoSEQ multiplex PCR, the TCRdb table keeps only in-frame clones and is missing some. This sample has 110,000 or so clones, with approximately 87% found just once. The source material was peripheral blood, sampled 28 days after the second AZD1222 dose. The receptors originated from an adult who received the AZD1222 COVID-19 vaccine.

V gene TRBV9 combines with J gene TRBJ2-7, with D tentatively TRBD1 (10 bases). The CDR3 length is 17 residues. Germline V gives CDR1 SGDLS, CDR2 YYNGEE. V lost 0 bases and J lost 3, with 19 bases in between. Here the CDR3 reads CASSVEAGGTGDYEQYF. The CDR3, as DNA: TGTGCCAGCAGCGTAGAGGCGGGAGGGACAGGGGACTACGAGCAGTACTTC.

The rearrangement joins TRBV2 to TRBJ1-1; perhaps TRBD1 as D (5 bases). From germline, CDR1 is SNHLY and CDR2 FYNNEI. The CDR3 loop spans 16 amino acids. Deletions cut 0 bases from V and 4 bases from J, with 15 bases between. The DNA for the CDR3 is TGTGCCAGCAGTGAAGCGATGGCGGGAAGGGGCACTGAAGCTTTCTTT. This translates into CASSEAMAGRGTEAFF.

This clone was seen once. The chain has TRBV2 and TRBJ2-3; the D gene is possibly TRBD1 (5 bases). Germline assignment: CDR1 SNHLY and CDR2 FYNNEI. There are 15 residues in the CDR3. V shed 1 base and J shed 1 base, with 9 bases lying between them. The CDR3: CASSEGQGGTDTQYF. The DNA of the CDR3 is TGTGCCAGCAGTGAAGGGCAGGGTGGCACAGATACGCAGTATTTT.

For the CDR3, the DNA is TGTGCCAGCAGCTTAGACGAGACTGAAGCTTTCTTT. Amino acids: CASSLDETEAFF. The chain carries TRBV7-8 and TRBJ1-1; D call uncertain. V lost 1 base to trimming and J lost 5 bases, with 5 bases between them. CDR3 length: 12 amino acids. Germline lookup yields CDR1 SGHVS and CDR2 FQNEAQ. The full variable domain, with the rest looked up from reference TRBV7-8 and TRBJ1-1, is GAGVSQSPRYKVAKRGQDVALRCDPISGHVSLFWYQQALGQGPEFLTYFQNEAQLDKSGLPSDRFFAERPEGSVSTLKIQRTQQEDSAVYLCASSLDETEAFFGQGTRLTVV.

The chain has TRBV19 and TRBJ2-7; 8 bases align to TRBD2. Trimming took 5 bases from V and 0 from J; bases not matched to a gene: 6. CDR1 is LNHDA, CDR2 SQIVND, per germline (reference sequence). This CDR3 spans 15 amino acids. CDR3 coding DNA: TGTGCCAGTAGTCTGGGACTAGGGGTCTCCTACGAGCAGTACTTC. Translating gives CASSLGLGVSYEQYF.

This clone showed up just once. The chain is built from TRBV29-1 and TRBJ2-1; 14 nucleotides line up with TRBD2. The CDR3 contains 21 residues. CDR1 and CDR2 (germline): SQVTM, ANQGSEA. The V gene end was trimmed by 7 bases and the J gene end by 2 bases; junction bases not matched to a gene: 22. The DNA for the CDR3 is TGCAGCGGTATTGGCTTTTACCCCGGGACTAGCGGGAGTTTCGCCTACAATGAGCAGTTCTTC. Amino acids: CSGIGFYPGTSGSFAYNEQFF.

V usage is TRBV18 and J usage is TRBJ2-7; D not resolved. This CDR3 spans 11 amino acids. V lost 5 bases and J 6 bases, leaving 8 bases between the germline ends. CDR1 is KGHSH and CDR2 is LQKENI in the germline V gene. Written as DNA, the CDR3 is TGTGCCAGCTCATCCCGGGCCGAGCAGTACTTC. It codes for CASSSRAEQYF.

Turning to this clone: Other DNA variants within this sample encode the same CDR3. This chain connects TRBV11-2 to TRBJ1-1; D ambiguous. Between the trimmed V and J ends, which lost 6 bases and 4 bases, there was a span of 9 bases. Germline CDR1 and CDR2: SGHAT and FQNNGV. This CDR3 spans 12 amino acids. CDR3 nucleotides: TGTGCCAGCAGTCGGCTGGGCACTGAAGCTTTCTTT. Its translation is CASSRLGTEAFF. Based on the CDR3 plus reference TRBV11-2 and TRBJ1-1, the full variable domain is EAGVAQSPRYKIIEKRQSVAFWCNPISGHATLYWYQQILGQGPKLLIQFQNNGVVDDSQLPKDRFSAERLKGVDSTLKIQPAKLEDSAVYLCASSRLGTEAFFGQGTRLTVV.

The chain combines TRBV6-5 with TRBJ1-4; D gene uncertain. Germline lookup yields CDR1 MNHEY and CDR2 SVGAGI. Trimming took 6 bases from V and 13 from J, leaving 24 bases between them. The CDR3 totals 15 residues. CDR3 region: CASRPHTAGESGLFF. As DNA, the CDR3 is TGTGCCAGCAGGCCGCACACAGCCGGAGAATCGGGACTGTTTTTT.

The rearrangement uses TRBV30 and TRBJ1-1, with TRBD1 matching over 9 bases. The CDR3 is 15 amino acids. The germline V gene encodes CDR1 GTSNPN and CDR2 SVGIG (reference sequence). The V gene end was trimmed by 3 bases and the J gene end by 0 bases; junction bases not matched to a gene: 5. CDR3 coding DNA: TGTGCCTGGAGGCGACAGGGGGATATGAACACTGAAGCTTTCTTT. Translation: CAWRRQGDMNTEAFF.

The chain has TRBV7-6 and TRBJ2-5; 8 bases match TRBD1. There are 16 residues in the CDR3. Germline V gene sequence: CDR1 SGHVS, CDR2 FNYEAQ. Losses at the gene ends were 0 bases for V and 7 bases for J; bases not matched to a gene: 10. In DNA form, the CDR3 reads TGTGCCAGCAGCTTAGCGAGGGCAGGGGGCGAGCGGACCCAGTACTTC. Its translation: CASSLARAGGERTQYF.

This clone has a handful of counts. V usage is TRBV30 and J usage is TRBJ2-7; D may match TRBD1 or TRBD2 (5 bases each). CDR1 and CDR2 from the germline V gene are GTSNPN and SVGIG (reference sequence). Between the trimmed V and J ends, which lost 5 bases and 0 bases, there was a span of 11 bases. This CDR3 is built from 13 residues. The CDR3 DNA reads TGTGCCTGGGGGGGTGGCCCCTCCTACGAGCAGTACTTC. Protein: CAWGGGPSYEQYF.

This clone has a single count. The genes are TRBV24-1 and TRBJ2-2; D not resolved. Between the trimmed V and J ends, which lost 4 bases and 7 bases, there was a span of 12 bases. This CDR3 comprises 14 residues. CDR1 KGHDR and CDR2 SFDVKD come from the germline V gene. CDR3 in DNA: TGTGCCACCAGTGACCCCCTTTCGAACGGGGAGCTGTTTTTT. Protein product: CATSDPLSNGELFF.

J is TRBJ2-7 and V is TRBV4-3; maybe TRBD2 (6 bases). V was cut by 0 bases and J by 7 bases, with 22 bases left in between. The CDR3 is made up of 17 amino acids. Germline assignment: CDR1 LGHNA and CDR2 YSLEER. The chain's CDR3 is CASSQDRGGAYMREQYF. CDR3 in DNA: TGCGCCAGCAGCCAAGACCGAGGAGGGGCCTACATGAGGGAGCAGTACTTC.